Listed here is a single T cell receptor beta chain. The antigen it binds to is not known. No base quality values were provided; no much bigger clone lies one nucleotide off. This sample is part of a study of T cell responses to AZD1222 COVID-19 vaccine (dated by TCRdb to about 2021). Background on the whole study: TCR sequencing was performed for roughly 250 trial participants, of whom about 200 were given two doses of AZD1222 and some 25 were given two doses of MenACWY control vaccine. Trial participants were enrolled by age into 18-55, 56-69 and 70-plus year subgroups, with about 150, 27 and 61 TCR-sequenced participants respectively. What the study reported, not specific to this receptor: In the small 56-69-year group, the increase in depth fell short of significance, most likely because of low power. The whole spike protein was spanned by vaccine-associated CD4 TCRs, and dominant responses were seen in regions 160-218 and 743-854. Because no day 14 peak-response samples were available, repertoires were characterized only after the peak T cell response. Nearly half of unique spike-specific TCRs reportedly recognized epitopes outside regions mutated in the B.1.351 and B.1.1.7 variants. Spike-specific TCR breadth and depth rose significantly after two AZD1222 doses compared with day 0 and with MenACWY recipients. Conclusions about previously exposed vaccinees are limited, since just 5 or 6 AZD1222 recipients were seropositive for SARS-CoV-2 at baseline. Participants were mostly white British and included more females than males, and it was suggested by the authors that clonal diversity may have been underestimated.

The time point label here, explained by the study, means: baseline before first vaccination. This specimen's treatment or condition label, per the study, means: meningococcal conjugate vaccine given as trial control. Samples from vaccinated people were obtained from the UK trials COV001 and COV002, which included a single-blind randomized controlled phase 2/3 trial of AZD1222 (ChAdOx1 nCoV-19) in healthy adults. For TCRbeta chain sequencing, PBMC samples from trial participants were taken at day 0 and at day 28 after the second dose. The CDR3 regions of human TCRbeta chains were subjected to immunosequencing. As for the original processing: TCRs in the repertoires were matched against a reference library of SARS-CoV-2-specific TCRs that had been generated with the MIRA antigen-specificity platform. Breadth was defined as the fraction of unique TCRs that were SARS-CoV-2-associated. Depth was defined as the fraction of total T cells that were SARS-CoV-2-associated. Using the MIRA data, each spike-specific TCR was mapped to the spike region that the TCR reacts to and placed in a CD4 or CD8 class. Log10-transformed breadth and depth values were compared by one-way ANOVA with Sidak's multiple comparisons tests. Drawn from immuneACCESS, this table holds only the in-frame rearrangements with V and J called that TCRdb kept. Clones are partly lost; checked studies trace under half to an unresolved V gene and leave the rest unexplained. V, J and clone size are taken as reported in that table, and D and trimming were inferred from the DNA itself. In this sample the table shows 140,000 to 150,000 clones, 85% to 95% of which occur a single time. The ten largest make up 2.8% of the sample.

The TCR sequence derives from an adult in good health. The sequencing used peripheral blood, collected on day 0 of MenACWY control vaccination.

Here the CDR3 is given as CASSSGGHRNTEAFF. The nucleotide sequence is given as TGTGCCAGCAGTTCGGGGGGACACAGGAACACTGAAGCTTTCTTT. The rearrangement combines TRBV27 with TRBJ1-1, and TRBD1 may be the D gene, going by 6 matching bases. Via the germline V gene (reference sequence), CDR1 is MNHEY and CDR2 SMNVEV. Trimming takes 4 bases from V and 1 base from J, and the germline ends sit 13 bases apart. The CDR3 sequence holds 15 residues, the cysteine and phenylalanine included. The sequence is cut down to CDR3 DNA, 45 bases in frame from base 1.